The present entry profiles one T cell receptor (beta chain) with its context. The antigen is undetermined. The sample belongs to a study of a mutant IDH1 vaccine in newly diagnosed glioma. The V and J ends lost 5 bases and 1 base, in that order; junction bases with no gene match: 8. This CDR3 has 16 amino acids. Germline lookup yields CDR1 SGHTA and CDR2 FQGNSA. Time point given: week 5, during vaccination. What each vaccine dose contained was 300 ug of mutant IDH1 20-mer peptide, accompanied by topical imiquimod. The method was immunoSEQ multiplex PCR; TCRdb's version includes in-frame clones alone and lacks a portion of them. The sample shows tens of thousands of clones, around 84% of them seen only once.

The TCR originated in a woman in her fifties or sixties with glioma. Sequenced here: PBMCs, sampled from a glioma patient whose treatment included an IDH1 peptide vaccine. V is TRBV7-2 and J is TRBJ1-5, with 7 nucleotides matching TRBD1. The CDR3 spells CASSPVGTESNQPQHF. DNA for the CDR3: TGTGCCAGCAGCCCCGTCGGGACAGAGAGCAATCAGCCCCAGCATTTT.